This note documents a single TCR beta chain sequence. TCRdb's table, derived via immunoSEQ multiplex PCR, lists solely in-frame clones and lacks some. The sample has roughly 130,000 clones; 84% are singletons. Recruits, aged about 18 to 100 years, lived in 20 to 30 US areas. This CDR3 contains 11 residues. Trimming shortened V by 3 bases and J by 5 bases, and 7 bases separated the two germline ends. The germline CDR1 and CDR2 sequences are DFQATT and SNEGSKA (reference sequence). The sample belongs to a study of blood T cell repertoires in COVID-19. Study-level information: Sources were T cells, B-cell-depleted T cells, or PBMCs; the material itself was cDNA or gDNA.

The sample comprised PBMCs or T cells enriched from blood (not recorded which). This sequence was found in a woman aged 50 to 65 with acute COVID-19. This chain joins TRBV20-1 and TRBJ1-2; perhaps TRBD1 as D (5 bases). Here the CDR3 reads CSASGGYGYTF. In DNA form, the CDR3 reads TGCAGTGCTAGCGGGGGGTATGGCTACACCTTC.